The clone carrying this T cell receptor beta chain was observed a handful of times. Source study methods: Using reference gene primer amplification, nucleated cell counts were estimated. TCRdb keeps only in-frame clones here, not all; method: immunoSEQ multiplex PCR. The DNA gave D and trimming, while V, J and clone size come from that table. The sample has 250,000 to 300,000 clones, roughly 84% seen once. Germline V gene sequence: CDR1 MNHNY, CDR2 SVGAGI (reference sequence). V lost 8 bases and J 0 bases, leaving 18 bases between the germline ends. This CDR3 comprises 16 residues. This record comes from a study of blood T cell repertoires in COVID-19. Overall study context: COVID-19 samples from acute and convalescent phases originated in the United States, Italy and Spain. From T cells, B-cell-depleted T cells, or PBMCs came the material, which was cDNA or gDNA.

The sequenced sample was peripheral blood. The TCR was taken from a woman between 18 and 29 years old with acute or convalescent COVID-19. The chain links TRBV6-6 to TRBJ2-3, with D maybe TRBD1 (5 bases). The CDR3 here is CASSKRGQTSTDTQYF. In nucleotides, the CDR3 is TGTGCCAGCTCAAAAAGGGGCCAGACGAGCACAGATACGCAGTATTTT.